The 10 T cell receptor beta chains listed next were all sequenced from one sample in a study of CXCR3-negative and CXCR3-positive naive CD8 T cells. Libraries were UMI-labeled 5' RACE TRB cDNA. TCRdb re-called the 5' RACE reads and shows each CDR3 protein once, DNA omitted. This sample's table has 100,000 to 150,000 distinct CDR3 sequences. Sequencing used naive CXCR3- CD8+ T cells from blood. The subset denotes: CD45RO-CCR7+CD27+CD95- naive CD8+ T cells lacking CXCR3 (TNR3-). The receptor set was obtained from a human donor in good health. Some clones in this sample may be carry-over from other donors' samples.

The rearrangement links TRBV7-9 to TRBJ2-1; TCRdb indicates TRBD2, and absent DNA this call remains unverified. The CDR3 length is 19 residues. Germline V gene data show CDR1 as SEHNR and CDR2 as FQNEAQ (reference sequence). The CDR3 reads CASSRPASGVVHSYNEQFF.

The V and J genes are TRBV7-9 and TRBJ2-3; no DNA is available, so the TRBD2 call from TCRdb remains unchecked. This CDR3 has 16 amino acids. The germline V gene has CDR1 SEHNR and CDR2 FQNEAQ (reference sequence). The CDR3 protein is CASSPGTSERTDTQYF.

The chain combines TRBV10-2 with TRBJ2-2; TCRdb names TRBD1, which stays unverified in the absence of DNA. Looked up from germline, CDR1 is WSHSY and CDR2 is SAAADI. The CDR3 is 12 amino acids. CDR3 in amino acids: CASRAGSGELFF.

V and J are TRBV19 and TRBJ1-6; TCRdb's D gene call, TRBD1, goes unchecked for lack of DNA. Germline V gene lookup returns CDR1 LNHDA and CDR2 SQIVND (reference sequence). There are 12 residues in the CDR3. This chain's CDR3 is CAGGTGLSPLHF.

The V gene is TRBV29-1, the J gene TRBJ1-2. Germline V gene sequence: CDR1 SQVTM, CDR2 ANQGSEA. The CDR3 is 12 amino acids. The CDR3 region is CSVEGLIYGYTF.

V and J are TRBV10-3 and TRBJ2-3; TCRdb designates TRBD2, a call that cannot be tested without DNA. This CDR3 is built from 15 residues. Germline V CDR1 and CDR2: ENHRY, SYGVKD. The CDR3 reads CAISEIQRGTDTQYF.

This chain links TRBV12-3 or TRBV12-4 with TRBJ2-7. This CDR3 is built from 14 residues. The CDR3 sequence is CASRTRGDSYEQCF.

This chain joins TRBV19 and TRBJ1-5; without DNA, the TCRdb call of TRBD1 cannot be checked. The CDR3 runs 15 residues. The germline V gene encodes CDR1 LNHDA and CDR2 SQIVND (reference sequence). The CDR3: CASSTTLTGIQPQHF.

The rearrangement uses TRBV29-1 and TRBJ2-7; TCRdb proposes TRBD1, but this gene call is untestable without DNA. CDR3 size: 13 residues. From germline, CDR1 is SQVTM and CDR2 ANQGSEA. The CDR3 here is CSVEEEQGYEQYF.

The J gene is TRBJ1-6, the V gene TRBV5-1; TCRdb designates TRBD1, a call that cannot be tested without DNA. This CDR3 has 17 amino acids. The germline V gene encodes CDR1 SGHRS and CDR2 YFSETQ. The CDR3 protein is CASSLMTGGLGNSPLHF.